This TCR beta chain was captured in a study of Graves' ophthalmopathy and Graves' hyperthyroidism. Whole-study results and caveats: The blood repertoire also included most expanded thyroid clonotypes above 0.001 frequency.

Aged 18 to 65, hyperthyroidism patients had new diagnoses of under 2 months' duration. Ineligible for inclusion were patients with other autoimmune diseases, uncontrolled infections, pregnancy or lactation. J gave up 2 bases and V 0 bases, and 2 bases lay outside the gene matches. This CDR3 region has 14 residues. Germline V gene sequence: CDR1 SGHDT, CDR2 YYEEEE. In the case of this clonotype: Its antigen is not identified. The conserved phenylalanine or tryptophan is not found at the CDR3 terminus, so this likely reflects a read error.

The authors amplified TCR beta CDR3 regions, and they did so from RNA transcripts for repertoire sequencing. RT-PCR was first run with HTBI primers, then multiplex PCR in a second round. TCRdb independently ran MiXCR on the multiplex PCR reads; one entry per CDR3 protein. The repertoire holds approximately 540,000 distinct CDR3 sequences, with 35% to 45% as singletons. The sample taken for sequencing was peripheral blood or thyroid tissue (not recorded which). The TCR was taken from an adult man with Graves' hyperthyroidism. This sequence joins TRBV5-6 and TRBJ2-7; 7 bases fit TRBD1. The DNA of the CDR3 is TGTGCCAGCAGCTTGGGGGGACAGACCTACGAGCAGTACCTC. Protein product: CASSLGGQTYEQYL.